What follows is one T cell receptor beta chain and its context. Its antigen remains unidentified. The CDR3 consists of 16 residues. Germline CDR1 reads SNHLY; CDR2 reads FYNNEI. With V trimmed by 0 bases and J by 8 bases, 4 bases remained unmatched. This record comes from a study of cytomegalovirus exposure and HLA in healthy donors. In the study overall: Of over 350 genotyped donors, 81% grouped in the Caucasian-associated ancestry cluster.

General study results and limits: With further analysis later on, most CMV-associated TCR beta chains appeared HLA-restricted. Rarity held for most TCR sequences, but there were some public TCRs that occurred in many donors. In a later analysis, TCR association rates varied by HLA locus: DRB1 most, HLA-C fewest.

PCR amplification relied on 60 Vbeta primers (plus 13 Jbeta primers). Some clones are missing from TCRdb's copy, which holds only in-frame ones; the method was immunoSEQ multiplex PCR. This sample carries approximately 130,000 clones, roughly 79% of them seen once, and the ten largest clones take around 1.3%. V gene TRBV2 combines with J gene TRBJ1-6; TRBD1 agrees at 10 bases. Sample: PBMCs. The sequence came from a woman aged 40-49 years in good health and CMV-seronegative. The CDR3 DNA sequence: TGTGCCAGCAGTGAAGCCAGTGACAGGGGGCATTCACCCCTCCACTTT. It translates to CASSEASDRGHSPLHF.